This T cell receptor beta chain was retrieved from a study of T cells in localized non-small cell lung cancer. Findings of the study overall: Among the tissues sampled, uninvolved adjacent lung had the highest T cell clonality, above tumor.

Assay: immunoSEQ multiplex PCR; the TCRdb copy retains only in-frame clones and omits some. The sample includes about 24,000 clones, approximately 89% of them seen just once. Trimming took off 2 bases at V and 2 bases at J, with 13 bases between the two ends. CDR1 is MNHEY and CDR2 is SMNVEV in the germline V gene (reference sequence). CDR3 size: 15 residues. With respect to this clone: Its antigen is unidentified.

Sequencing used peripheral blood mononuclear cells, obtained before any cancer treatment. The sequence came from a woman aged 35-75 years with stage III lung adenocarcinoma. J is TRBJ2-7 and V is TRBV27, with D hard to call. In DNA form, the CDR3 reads TGTGCCAGCAGTTTAAAACTGTATATGACCTACGAGCAGTACTTC. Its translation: CASSLKLYMTYEQYF.